This TCR beta chain was recovered during a study of blood T cell repertoires in COVID-19. Across the whole study: There were acute and convalescent COVID-19 samples, and they came from the United States, Italy and Spain.

This clone was observed once. The table came from immunoSEQ multiplex PCR; TCRdb's copy has only in-frame clones and leaves some out. Of about 200,000 clones in the sample, approximately 85% were seen once. The sample was peripheral blood. The receptor was derived from a woman in her 70s with COVID-19, enrolled during active disease.

The CDR3 region has the DNA TGTGCCAGCCTGCAGGGAGGTGGGGCCAACGTCCTGACTTTC. It yields the protein CASLQGGGANVLTF. V usage is TRBV28 and J usage is TRBJ2-6; D perhaps matches TRBD2 (6 bases). V was pared by 8 bases and J by 3 bases, with 11 bases between. This CDR3 comprises 14 residues. Germline V lookup: CDR1 MDHEN, CDR2 SYDVKM.